The 13 T cell receptor beta chains presented below share a single source sample, sequenced in a study of blood T cells in healthy people across ages. With a J-beta primer mix and a sample-barcoded 5' primer, a second PCR ran about 6 to 11 cycles. TCRdb re-called the 5' RACE reads through MiXCR, storing one row per CDR3 protein. The sample contains 700,000 to 850,000 distinct CDR3 sequences, less than 70% of which appear only once. The sequenced sample was blood. These receptors came from a man aged 80 or over in good health.

In this sample, this clonotype turned up many times. The rearrangement joins TRBV28 to TRBJ1-2, with 7 bases identical to TRBD1. The V and J ends lost 11 bases and 4 bases, in that order; junction bases with no gene match: 16. CDR1 is MDHEN and CDR2 is SYDVKM in the germline V gene. This CDR3 has 15 residues. The chain's CDR3 is CASKSPRDSLYGYTF. The CDR3 DNA reads as TGTGCCTCCAAGTCCCCCCGGGACAGCCTCTATGGCTACACCTTC.

Only a few counts were recorded for this clonotype. The chain uses TRBV20-1 and TRBJ1-2, with D hard to call. CDR3 length: 12 residues. V was trimmed by 0 bases and J by 5 bases, leaving 7 bases between them. Germline loops: CDR1 DFQATT, CDR2 SNEGSKA (reference sequence). The DNA of the CDR3 is TGCAGTGCTAGAGACGACCTTTATGGCTACACCTTC. Translated: CSARDDLYGYTF.

The rearrangement uses TRBV20-1 and TRBJ2-5, with a weak D call TRBD2 (6 bases). This CDR3 spans 11 amino acids. V lost 5 bases and J lost 11, with 15 bases in between. Germline V CDR1 and CDR2: DFQATT, SNEGSKA (reference sequence). As DNA, the CDR3 is TGCAGTGCTGGCCGCCAGGAGGGGCAGTACTTC. Residues: CSAGRQEGQYF.

The V and J genes are TRBV25-1 and TRBJ1-2, with 7 bases fitting TRBD1. V was clipped by 4 bases and J by 7 bases; unmatched bases: 6. CDR3 length: 13 residues. Per germline, CDR1 MGHDK and CDR2 SYGVNS. The chain's CDR3 is CASSAPTGVGYTF. The DNA of the CDR3 is TGTGCCAGCAGTGCCCCTACAGGGGTTGGCTACACCTTC.

This clonotype was recorded many times. The rearrangement uses TRBV12-3 or TRBV12-4 and TRBJ1-5; D is unclear. This CDR3 region has 15 residues. V dropped 1 base and J dropped 1 base, with 8 bases sitting between them. The CDR3 DNA follows: TGTGCCAGCAGTTTAGACAGATTGAGCAATCAGCCCCAGCATTTT. The encoded protein is CASSLDRLSNQPQHF.

This clonotype was recorded a few times. The rearrangement links TRBV24-1 to TRBJ1-5, with TRBD1 matching 7 bases. CDR1 KGHDR and CDR2 SFDVKD come from the germline V gene. Trimming at V came to 7 bases and at J to 6 bases, leaving 5 bases not matched to a gene. This CDR3 region has 13 residues. The CDR3 sequence: CATRGTVGQPQHF. CDR3 bases: TGTGCCACCAGAGGGACAGTGGGTCAGCCCCAGCATTTT.

The chain joins TRBV29-1 to TRBJ2-1, with D unclear. Near its end, the DNA agrees better with TRBJ2-7, so the J call may be wrong. CDR1 is SQVTM, CDR2 ANQGSEA, per germline. This CDR3 is built from 13 residues. In DNA form, the CDR3 reads TGCAGCGTTGTCGGCGCCGGCGAATACGAGCAGTACTTC. It yields the protein CSVVGAGEYEQYF.

This sequence joins TRBV18 and TRBJ2-3; D call uncertain. This CDR3 is built from 14 residues. Trimming took 0 bases from V and 6 from J, leaving 10 bases between them. The germline V gene encodes CDR1 KGHSH and CDR2 LQKENI. The CDR3: CASSPPISRDTQYF. CDR3 in DNA: TGTGCCAGCTCACCACCGATTTCACGGGATACGCAGTATTTT.

The rearrangement links TRBV7-9 to TRBJ2-3; D is possibly TRBD2 (6 bases). Trimming removed 5 bases at V and 14 bases at J, with 29 bases between. The CDR3 has 16 amino acids. CDR1 is SEHNR, CDR2 FQNEAQ, per germline (reference sequence). The CDR3 spells CASSPGVDTKHRYAYF. The CDR3 nucleotides read TGTGCCAGCAGCCCGGGGGTGGACACCAAGCACAGATACGCGTATTTT.

V gene TRBV7-9 combines with J gene TRBJ2-2, with 7 bases fitting TRBD2. V shed 5 bases, J shed 4 bases, and the junction held 4 bases outside the gene matches. The V gene's germline CDR1 is SEHNR and CDR2 FQNEAQ (reference sequence). The CDR3 contains 14 residues. CDR3 nucleotide sequence: TGTGCCAGCAGCCGCAGCGGGGCCACCGGGGAGCTGTTTTTT. Translation: CASSRSGATGELFF.

V is TRBV5-1 and J is TRBJ2-5; D is unclear. V lost 4 bases, J lost 7 bases, and 17 bases lay in between. Germline assignment: CDR1 SGHRS and CDR2 YFSETQ. The length of the CDR3 is 14 residues. CDR3 region: CASSITPGLGTQYF. CDR3 DNA sequence: TGCGCCAGCAGCATCACGCCAGGTTTGGGGACCCAGTACTTC.

The rearrangement links TRBV7-9 to TRBJ2-5, with 9 bases lining up with TRBD2. Per the germline V gene, CDR1 is SEHNR and CDR2 is FQNEAQ (reference sequence). Trimming removed 5 bases from V and 1 base from J; junction bases left unmatched: 11. This CDR3 has 17 residues. This CDR3 is CASSPGGSGRGQETQYF. Written as DNA, the CDR3 is TGTGCCAGCAGCCCGGGGGGTAGCGGGAGAGGCCAAGAGACCCAGTACTTC.

The rearrangement joins TRBV2 to TRBJ1-2; TRBD1 might be the D (6 bases). The germline V gene encodes CDR1 SNHLY and CDR2 FYNNEI. Trimming removed 8 bases at V and 6 bases at J, with 19 bases between. CDR3 size: 14 residues. CDR3 region: CASGNTGPRDGYTF. The CDR3 nucleotides read TGTGCCAGCGGAAATACAGGGCCGAGGGATGGCTACACCTTC. The full variable domain, in which reference TRBV2 and TRBJ1-2 provide the parts outside the CDR3, is EPEVTQTPSHQVTQMGQEVILRCVPISNHLYFYWYRQILGQKVEFLVSFYNNEISEKSEIFDDQFSVERPDGSNFTLKIRSTKLEDSAMYFCASGNTGPRDGYTFGSGTRLTVV.